The rows below give T cell receptor beta chains drawn from one sample of a study of control samples from healthy donors and cancer patients. Profiling relied on immunoSEQ multiplex PCR, and the TCRdb table lists in-frame clones only, not all of them. The table shows approximately 40,000 clones, with more than 65% occurring only once. Sequenced: formalin-fixed, paraffin-embedded tissue. Source of these receptors: a male donor with melanoma. CDR3s include the opening cysteine and the closing phenylalanine or tryptophan. The D gene is left open where the match is weak. A row's size may be missing; if present it is once, few, many or a size class.

abundance | j_gene | d_gene | v_gene | CDR3nt | CDR3aa
once | TRBJ2-4 | NA | TRBV20-1 | TGCAGTGCTAGTAAAGGGTTTGTGGACATTCAGTACTTC | CSASKGFVDIQYF
NA | TRBJ2-7 | TRBD2 | TRBV30 | TGTGCCTGGAGCCCCCGGGCCGGACTAGCGAACTCCTACGAGCAGTACTTC | CAWSPRAGLANSYEQYF
NA | TRBJ1-2 | NA | TRBV10-3 | TGTGCCATCAGTGAAACAGACGGCTACACCTTC | CAISETDGYTF
NA | TRBJ1-2 | TRBD1 | TRBV5-4 | TGTGCCAGCAGGGAACAGGGGGCCAACTATGGCTACACCTTC | CASREQGANYGYTF
NA | TRBJ2-1 | NA | TRBV11-3 | TGTGCCAGCAGCTTAGAGGGGCTAAGCAACAATGAGCAGTTCTTC | CASSLEGLSNNEQFF
NA | TRBJ1-5 | NA | TRBV27 | TGTGCCAGCAGCCGACTAGACGGATATAGCAATCAGCCCCAGCATTTT | CASSRLDGYSNQPQHF
NA | TRBJ2-7 | NA | TRBV18 | TGTGCCAGCTCACCTGTCCGTTACTACGAGCAGTACTTC | CASSPVRYYEQYF
NA | TRBJ2-5 | NA | TRBV11-2 | TGTGCCAGCAGCCCCCGATTAGCAGGCCCGGAGACCCAGTACTTC | CASSPRLAGPETQYF
NA | TRBJ2-1 | TRBD2 | TRBV19 | TGTGCCAGTAGTTCCGGGACTAGCGGGATTAGGGAGCAGTTCTTC | CASSSGTSGIREQFF
NA | TRBJ2-7 | TRBD1 | TRBV29-1 | TGCAGCGTAGTAGACAGGGGTAAGGGTTACGAGCAGTACTTC | CSVVDRGKGYEQYF
NA | TRBJ2-7 | NA | TRBV28 | TGTGCCAGCAGTTTGGGCGGTTCCTACGAGCAGTACTTC | CASSLGGSYEQYF
NA | TRBJ2-1 | NA | TRBV24-1 | TGTGCCACCAGTGATACGGCTGTACGTTACAATGAGCAGTTCTTC | CATSDTAVRYNEQFF
once | TRBJ1-4 | TRBD1 | TRBV25-1 | TGTGCCAGCAGTTCTCAAGGGGGACAGGGGGCGAAACTGTTTTTT | CASSSQGGQGAKLFF
NA | TRBJ1-5 | TRBD1 | TRBV2 | TGTGCCAGCAGTACCCAGGGGGCGGATCAGCCCCAGCATTTT | CASSTQGADQPQHF
few | TRBJ2-1 | NA | TRBV4-1 | TGCGCCAGCAGCCAAGTCCTAACGAGGGAGCAGTTCTTC | CASSQVLTREQFF
NA | TRBJ2-1 | TRBD1 | TRBV7-6 | TGTGCCAGCAGCTTAGGGTTCGGGGCAGGGGGTTACAATGAGCAGTTCTTC | CASSLGFGAGGYNEQFF
few | TRBJ2-7 | TRBD2 | TRBV7-9 | TGTGCCAGCAGCTTAGCCCTAGCGGGAGTCACCGAGCAGTACTTC | CASSLALAGVTEQYF
NA | TRBJ2-7 | TRBD2 | TRBV28 | TGTGCCAGCTGGACTAGCGGGACTTACGAGCAGTACTTC | CASWTSGTYEQYF
few | TRBJ2-3 | NA | TRBV29-1 | TGCAGCGTTGGCTACCAGGGGACAGATACGCAGTATTTT | CSVGYQGTDTQYF
NA | TRBJ2-5 | NA | TRBV29-1 | TGCAGCGTTGCGACGGGACCCCCAGAGACCCAGTACTTC | CSVATGPPETQYF
NA | TRBJ2-2 | TRBD2 | TRBV3-1/TRBV3-2 | TGTGCCAGCAGCGGACCGGGACTAGCTACCGGGGAGCTGTTTTTT | CASSGPGLATGELFF
NA | TRBJ1-1 | NA | TRBV7-6 | TGTGCCAGCAGCACCGACGGGACACAGAACACTGAAGCTTTCTTT | CASSTDGTQNTEAFF
NA | TRBJ2-6 | NA | TRBV14 | TGTGCCAGCAGCCAAGCTAGGGCCAACGTCCTGACTTTC | CASSQARANVLTF
NA | TRBJ1-2 | TRBD1 | TRBV30 | TGTGCCTGGGACAGGGGGGGTCATGGCTACACCTTC | CAWDRGGHGYTF
NA | TRBJ2-7 | NA | TRBV6-5 | TGTGCCAGCAGGGATTTCAGGGACTACGAGCAGTACTTC | CASRDFRDYEQYF
NA | TRBJ2-3 | NA | TRBV28 | TGTGCCAGCAGAGAGGGGACTAGCACAGATACGCAGTATTTT | CASREGTSTDTQYF
NA | TRBJ2-2 | TRBD1 | TRBV19 | TGTGCCAGTAGTATGTGGGGGACAGGGTCCCCCGGGGAGCTGTTTTTT | CASSMWGTGSPGELFF
NA | TRBJ2-5 | NA | TRBV6-6 | TGTGCCAGCAGTTACATGGGACGGCAACAAGAGACCCAGTACTTC | CASSYMGRQQETQYF
NA | TRBJ1-1 | NA | TRBV12-3/TRBV12-4 | TGTGCCAGCAGCGACGGACCAAGGGCTTTCTTT | CASSDGPRAFF
NA | TRBJ2-3 | TRBD2 | TRBV10-1 | TGCGCCAGCTCTAGCGGGAGCACACTCACTAGCACAGATACGCAGTATTTT | CASSSGSTLTSTDTQYF
once | TRBJ1-6 | NA | TRBV20-1 | TGCAGTGCTAGTTTCAGTCCGAATTCACCCCTCCACTTT | CSASFSPNSPLHF
few | TRBJ1-6 | TRBD1 | TRBV10-2 | TGCGCCAGCAGCCCCGGGACAGGGGTCAATTCACCCCTCCACTTT | CASSPGTGVNSPLHF
NA | TRBJ2-7 | TRBD1 | TRBV10-3 | TGTGCCATCAGTGAGGGACAGGGGTTAGGCTACGAGCAGTACTTC | CAISEGQGLGYEQYF
once | TRBJ1-1 | NA | TRBV11-2 | TGTGCCAGCAGCTTAGATACGGGCCTGAAGACTGAAGCTTTCTTT | CASSLDTGLKTEAFF
NA | TRBJ2-3 | NA | TRBV28 | TGTGCCAGCAGTTTACTTCCCGCAGATACGCAGTATTTT | CASSLLPADTQYF
NA | TRBJ2-2 | TRBD2 | TRBV19 | TGTGCCAGTAGTATGACTAGCGGGACCTCGAACACCGGGGAGCTGTTTTTT | CASSMTSGTSNTGELFF